This T cell receptor beta chain was captured by sequencing in a study of T-cell memory formation after mild COVID-19. Study findings and constraints: CD8+ contracting clones occupied EMRA, while CD4+ ones occupied mainly CM and EM. CD4/CD8 balance held among clones contracting day 15 to 85, and later expanders leaned CD4+. Pre-infection memory showed some responding clones, and this suggested that cross-reactive memory joined.

Concerning this clonotype: The antigen remains unidentified.

Germline V gene data show CDR1 as SGHAT and CDR2 as FQNNGV. CDR3 length: 15 residues. The ends were cut back, 0 bases at V and 4 bases at J, with 9 bases in the middle. With constant-segment primers, 5'RACE yielded cDNA libraries of TCR alpha and TCR beta that carried sample barcodes and UMIs. TCRdb used MiXCR to reprocess the 5' RACE reads, holding one entry per CDR3 protein. The data hold fewer than 250,000 distinct CDR3 sequences, with just over 15% observed a single time. This TCR derives from an adult woman who had mild COVID-19 (a few samples of this study predate the infection). Cell type and time point are not known. This chain joins TRBV11-2 and TRBJ2-2, with a possible D match to TRBD1 (5 bases). The sample consisted of PBMCs or a T cell subset sorted from them (not recorded which). Here the CDR3 DNA reads TGTGCCAGCAGCTTAGACAGGGCGTCCACCGGGGAGCTGTTTTTT. It is translated as CASSLDRASTGELFF.